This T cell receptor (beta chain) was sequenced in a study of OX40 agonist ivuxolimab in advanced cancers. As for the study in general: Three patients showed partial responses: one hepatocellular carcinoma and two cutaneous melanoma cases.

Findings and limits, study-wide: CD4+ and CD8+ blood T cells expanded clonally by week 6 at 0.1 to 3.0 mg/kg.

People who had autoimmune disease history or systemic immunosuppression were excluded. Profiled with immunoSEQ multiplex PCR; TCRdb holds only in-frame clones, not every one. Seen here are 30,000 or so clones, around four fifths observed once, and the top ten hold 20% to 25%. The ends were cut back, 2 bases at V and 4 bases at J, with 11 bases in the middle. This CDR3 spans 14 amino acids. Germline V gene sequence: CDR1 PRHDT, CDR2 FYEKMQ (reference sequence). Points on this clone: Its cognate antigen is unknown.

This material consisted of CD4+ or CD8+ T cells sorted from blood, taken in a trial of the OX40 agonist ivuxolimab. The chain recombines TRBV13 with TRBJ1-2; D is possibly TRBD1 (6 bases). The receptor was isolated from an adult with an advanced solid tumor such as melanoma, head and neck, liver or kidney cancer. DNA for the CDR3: TGTGCCAGCAGCTTACGTACAGGGTTCTATGGCTACACCTTC. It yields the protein CASSLRTGFYGYTF.